Each of the 31 T cell receptor beta chains below was sequenced from the same sample in a study of human T cells and chemical hapten exposure (dated by TCRdb to the early 2020s). Receptor libraries were prepared by RACE. Sequencing was performed on a NextSeq 500. Starting from the raw public reads, TCRdb applied fastp trimming at Q25, assembled clones with MiXCR and retained in-frame beta chains. Each record represents a unique CDR3 protein, reported with the most common genes and DNA among its rows. The sample table holds over 35,000 distinct CDR3 sequences, of which 3.7% were seen once. Clones ranked in the top ten supply 5.6% of the sample. The sample's time point, from its label and the paper: healthy volunteer bleed at 6 weeks. Unfractionated whole blood was collected in Tempus Blood RNA tubes, and total RNA was extracted from that blood. The specimen was whole blood. Receptors were obtained from a human donor in good health. Some clones in this sample may be carry-over from other donors' samples.

This clonotype came up many times. The V and J genes are TRBV14 and TRBJ2-3; D is possibly TRBD2 (5 bases). CDR3 length: 16 residues. Germline CDR1 reads SGHDN; CDR2 reads FVKESK. With 5 bases removed from V and 0 bases from J, the gap between germline ends came to 15 bases. The CDR3 reads CASSFPRTGSTDTQYF. For the CDR3, the DNA is TGTGCCAGCAGCTTTCCCAGGACGGGGAGCACAGATACGCAGTATTTT.

This clonotype was picked up a small number of times. The rearrangement joins TRBV27 to TRBJ2-3, with TRBD2 matching over 11 bases. Germline V gene lookup returns CDR1 MNHEY and CDR2 SMNVEV (reference sequence). V trimming: 6 bases; J trimming: 1 base; junction bases outside the gene matches: 3. This CDR3 region has 15 residues. The CDR3 DNA follows: TGTGCCAGCAGGGTTAGCGGGAGGGGCACAGATACGCAGTATTTT. It is translated as CASRVSGRGTDTQYF.

By sample share, this clonotype is medium-sized. This chain connects TRBV7-2 to TRBJ2-1; 10 positions agree with TRBD2. With V trimmed by 1 base and J by 2 bases, 2 bases remained unmatched. The CDR3 extends over 16 amino acids. The germline V gene has CDR1 SGHTA and CDR2 FQGNSA. The CDR3 reads CASSLVGTSAYNEQFF. The CDR3 DNA reads TGTGCCAGCAGCTTAGTTGGGACTAGCGCCTACAATGAGCAGTTCTTC.

At least ten counts were recorded for this clonotype. This sequence joins TRBV29-1 and TRBJ2-4; D call uncertain. Germline lookup yields CDR1 SQVTM and CDR2 ANQGSEA. Trimming shortened V by 3 bases and J by 5 bases, and 8 bases separated the two germline ends. This CDR3 is 12 amino acids long. The CDR3 spells CSVERGQNIQYF. The DNA for the CDR3 is TGCAGCGTTGAGCGTGGTCAAAACATTCAGTACTTC.

This clonotype was observed at least ten times. The gene calls are TRBV10-3 and TRBJ2-5, with TRBD1 identical over 9 bases. Germline V gives CDR1 ENHRY, CDR2 SYGVKD. The CDR3 has 14 amino acids. V gave up 6 bases and J gave up 5 bases; unmatched junction bases: 7. The CDR3 sequence: CAISQTGGRETQYF. CDR3 nucleotide sequence: TGTGCCATCAGCCAGACAGGGGGGCGCGAGACCCAGTACTTC.

Within the sample, this clonotype is medium-sized. The chain carries TRBV7-2 and TRBJ2-3, with 7 bases matching TRBD2. CDR1 SGHTA and CDR2 FQGNSA come from the germline V gene. Trimming cost V 1 base and J 0 bases; bases outside gene matches: 13. The length of the CDR3 is 19 residues. The CDR3 loop reads CASSLDFGGWGGSTDTQYF. CDR3 nucleotide sequence: TGTGCCAGCAGCTTAGACTTCGGGGGATGGGGAGGGAGCACAGATACGCAGTATTTT. The full variable domain, its missing parts supplied by reference TRBV7-2 and TRBJ2-3, is GAGVSQSPSNKVTEKGKDVELRCDPISGHTALYWYRQSLGQGLEFLIYFQGNSAPDKSGLPSDRFSAERTGGSVSTLTIQRTQQEDSAVYLCASSLDFGGWGGSTDTQYFGPGTRLTVL.

The sample holds a few counts of this clonotype. V gene TRBV9 combines with J gene TRBJ2-7, with TRBD1 matching 7 bases. Germline CDR1 and CDR2: SGDLS and YYNGEE. The CDR3 contains 14 residues. The trim removed 4 bases at V and 2 bases at J, leaving 6 bases unmatched. The chain's CDR3 is CASSPRGQPYEQYF. DNA for the CDR3: TGTGCCAGCAGCCCAAGGGGACAGCCCTACGAGCAGTACTTC.

The sample holds many counts of this clonotype. The chain carries TRBV27 and TRBJ2-2; D is unresolved. This CDR3 region has 14 residues. V dropped 7 bases and J dropped 0 bases, with 9 bases sitting between them. Germline V CDR1 and CDR2: MNHEY, SMNVEV (reference sequence). In DNA, the CDR3 is TGTGCCAGCACCTACGGGCCGAACACCGGGGAGCTGTTTTTT. Translation: CASTYGPNTGELFF.

CDR3 loop: CASSPSGQNYGYTF. The CDR3 nucleotides read TGTGCCAGCTCACCATCAGGACAGAACTATGGCTACACCTTC. The J gene is TRBJ1-2, the V gene TRBV18, with D perhaps matching TRBD1 (6 bases). CDR1 and CDR2 (germline): KGHSH, LQKENI. This CDR3 comprises 14 residues. Trimming took 2 bases from V and 2 from J, leaving 9 bases between them.

This clonotype was seen more than once but under ten times. V usage is TRBV20-1 and J usage is TRBJ2-6; D is ambiguous. This CDR3 spans 16 amino acids. V was trimmed by 7 bases and J by 1 base, leaving 17 bases between them. Germline-derived CDR1 and CDR2 are DFQATT and SNEGSKA (reference sequence). CDR3 residues: CSVRPNLLSGANVLTF. CDR3 nucleotides: TGCAGTGTTCGGCCAAATCTATTGTCTGGGGCCAACGTCCTGACTTTC.

This clonotype has only a few counts. This sequence joins TRBV7-9 and TRBJ2-1; weak D call: TRBD1 (6 bases). CDR3 length: 17 residues. Trimming took 4 bases from V and 3 from J, leaving 19 bases between them. The V gene's germline CDR1 is SEHNR and CDR2 FQNEAQ (reference sequence). The CDR3 DNA reads TGTGCCAGCAGCTCCGGTCAACAGGGAGTGATCTACAATGAGCAGTTCTTC. This codes for CASSSGQQGVIYNEQFF. The full variable domain, with the rest looked up from reference TRBV7-9 and TRBJ2-1, is DTGVSQNPRHKITKRGQNVTFRCDPISEHNRLYWYRQTLGQGPEFLTYFQNEAQLEKSRLLSDRFSAERPKGSFSTLEIQRTEQGDSAMYLCASSSGQQGVIYNEQFFGPGTRLTVL.

This clonotype was observed many times. In DNA form, the CDR3 reads TGTGCCAGCAGTTTAGAGGGATGGTGGGGGCCCCAGCATTTT. This encodes CASSLEGWWGPQHF. This chain uses TRBV28 with TRBJ1-5; D remains ambiguous. With 2 bases removed from V and 9 bases from J, the gap between germline ends came to 14 bases. Germline V gene sequence: CDR1 MDHEN, CDR2 SYDVKM. The CDR3 loop spans 14 amino acids.

This clonotype was observed many times. The V and J genes are TRBV12-5 and TRBJ2-3; D may be TRBD2 (6 bases). Trimming took 4 bases from V and 6 from J, leaving 20 bases between them. In germline, CDR1 is LGHNT, CDR2 FRNRAP. The CDR3 length is 16 residues. The CDR3 reads CASGSRDSSPGDTQYF. Written as DNA, the CDR3 is TGTGCTAGTGGTTCACGGGACTCCTCCCCCGGGGATACGCAGTATTTT.

This clonotype was observed a handful of times. The V and J genes are TRBV5-6 and TRBJ2-2; unclear D gene. Between the trimmed V and J ends, which lost 2 bases and 5 bases, there was a span of 19 bases. The CDR3 spans 17 residues. Germline CDR1 is SGHDT and CDR2 is YYEEEE. The CDR3 region has the DNA TGTGCCAGCAGCTTTGGGTTTCGTCTCAGCCGTACCGGGGAGCTGTTTTTT. Amino acids: CASSFGFRLSRTGELFF.

This clonotype was observed a few times. As DNA, the CDR3 is TGTGCCAGCAGTTCCGGGACAGAAAACTATGGCTACACCTTC. Encoded protein: CASSSGTENYGYTF. The V call is TRBV28, the J call TRBJ1-2; 7 bases are shared with TRBD1. The germline V gene has CDR1 MDHEN and CDR2 SYDVKM. V dropped 4 bases and J dropped 2; count of bases not matched to a gene: 4. The CDR3 has 14 amino acids.

This clonotype appeared many times. The chain has TRBV20-1 and TRBJ2-1; the match to TRBD2 covers 13 bases. CDR1 is DFQATT and CDR2 is SNEGSKA in the germline V gene (reference sequence). The V segment lost 7 bases and the J segment 15 bases; nucleotides outside the gene matches: 12. The length of the CDR3 is 13 residues. CDR3 coding DNA: TGCAGTGTACTAGCGGGAGGGTCCCCGGTGGGGTTCTTC. This encodes CSVLAGGSPVGFF.

The chain recombines TRBV29-1 with TRBJ1-2, with D possibly TRBD1 on 6 matching bases. CDR3 length: 17 residues. Trimming removed 5 bases from V and 4 bases from J, with 26 bases in between. Germline-derived CDR1 and CDR2 are SQVTM and ANQGSEA. The CDR3 region has the DNA TGCAGCGTTACCCGGACGCCGCACCTAGGGGGTTTCTATGGCTACACCTTC. Its protein is CSVTRTPHLGGFYGYTF.

This clonotype appeared many times. The rearrangement links TRBV29-1 to TRBJ2-7; 7 nucleotides line up with TRBD1. Germline V lookup: CDR1 SQVTM, CDR2 ANQGSEA. CDR3 size: 13 residues. V trimming: 7 bases; J trimming: 3 bases; junction bases outside the gene matches: 9. The CDR3 DNA follows: TGCAGCGCCGGACCGACAGGGAGCTACGAGCAGTACTTC. Translated: CSAGPTGSYEQYF.

This clonotype turned up a few times. The rearrangement uses TRBV28 and TRBJ2-7, with 10 bases aligning to TRBD2. CDR3 length: 15 residues. V lost 6 bases to trimming and J lost 3 bases; unmatched junction nucleotides: 8. Germline CDR1 is MDHEN and CDR2 is SYDVKM. CDR3 DNA sequence: TGTGCCAGCAGCCTATCGAGCGGGAGGGTCTACGAGCAGTACTTC. Translated: CASSLSSGRVYEQYF. The full variable domain, in which reference TRBV28 and TRBJ2-7 provide the parts outside the CDR3, is DVKVTQSSRYLVKRTGEKVFLECVQDMDHENMFWYRQDPGLGLRLIYFSYDVKMKEKGDIPEGYSVSREKKERFSLILESASTNQTSMYLCASSLSSGRVYEQYFGPGTRLTVT.

This clonotype showed up many times. The rearrangement joins TRBV7-9 to TRBJ1-5; D uncertain. V gave up 2 bases and J gave up 3 bases, with 8 bases separating them. The CDR3 consists of 14 residues. Germline V gene data show CDR1 as SEHNR and CDR2 as FQNEAQ (reference sequence). CDR3 nucleotides: TGTGCCAGCAGCTTAACCGGACCCAATCAGCCCCAGCATTTT. It yields the protein CASSLTGPNQPQHF.

Ten or more counts support this clonotype. The V and J genes are TRBV4-2 and TRBJ2-3, with no clear D. Germline-derived CDR1 and CDR2 are LGHNA and YNFKEQ. Trimming took 4 bases from V and 6 from J, leaving 11 bases between them. This CDR3 has 13 amino acids. As DNA, the CDR3 is TGTGCCAGCAGCCGATCCCCGGCGGATACGCAGTATTTT. It codes for CASSRSPADTQYF.

This clonotype was counted at least ten times. This chain links TRBV7-2 with TRBJ2-2, with 7 bases lining up with TRBD2. The V and J ends lost 0 bases and 7 bases, in that order; junction bases with no gene match: 5. The length of the CDR3 is 15 residues. The V gene's germline CDR1 is SGHTA and CDR2 FQGNSA. The CDR3 DNA follows: TGTGCCAGCAGCTTAGCGGGAGGGGCGGTCGGGGAGCTGTTTTTT. Protein sequence: CASSLAGGAVGELFF. Combining the CDR3 with reference TRBV7-2 and TRBJ2-2 gives the whole variable domain GAGVSQSPSNKVTEKGKDVELRCDPISGHTALYWYRQSLGQGLEFLIYFQGNSAPDKSGLPSDRFSAERTGGSVSTLTIQRTQQEDSAVYLCASSLAGGAVGELFFGEGSRLTVL.

In its sample, this clonotype was seen a few times. The chain carries TRBV20-1 and TRBJ1-2; D remains ambiguous. V shed 1 base and J shed 6 bases, with 12 bases lying between them. This CDR3 is 13 amino acids long. The germline V gene has CDR1 DFQATT and CDR2 SNEGSKA (reference sequence). DNA for the CDR3: TGCAGTGCTAGAGTACCGGGGTGGGATGGCTACACCTTC. It codes for CSARVPGWDGYTF.

This clonotype was detected a few times. The chain carries TRBV28 and TRBJ1-1; TRBD1 matches 9 bases. Germline V gene sequence: CDR1 MDHEN, CDR2 SYDVKM. The V gene end was trimmed by 4 bases and the J gene end by 1 base; junction bases not matched to a gene: 7. The CDR3 extends over 16 amino acids. CDR3 DNA: TGTGCCAGCAGTTCCGCCGGGACAGGGACGAACACTGAAGCTTTCTTT. Encoded protein: CASSSAGTGTNTEAFF.

This clonotype was found many times. V is TRBV5-1 and J is TRBJ2-1; 9 bases line up with TRBD2. From germline, CDR1 is SGHRS and CDR2 YFSETQ. Trimming removed 0 bases from V and 9 bases from J; junction bases left unmatched: 4. CDR3 length: 14 residues. CDR3 nucleotides: TGCGCCAGCAGCTTGGTTGCACTAGCGGGTGAGCAGTTCTTC. It translates to CASSLVALAGEQFF. The variable domain in full, with the rest retrieved from reference TRBV5-1 and TRBJ2-1, is KAGVTQTPRYLIKTRGQQVTLSCSPISGHRSVSWYQQTPGQGLQFLFEYFSETQRNKGNFPGRFSGRQFSNSRSEMNVSTLELGDSALYLCASSLVALAGEQFFGPGTRLTVL.

This clonotype was observed a handful of times. This chain uses TRBV28 with TRBJ2-3, with 9 positions matching TRBD1. CDR1 is MDHEN, CDR2 SYDVKM, per germline. J gave up 5 bases and V 1 base, and 10 bases lay outside the gene matches. The CDR3 extends over 17 amino acids. In DNA form, the CDR3 reads TGTGCCAGCAGTTTATTGACTGGGACAGGGCGAATAGATACGCAGTATTTT. Protein: CASSLLTGTGRIDTQYF.

The chain joins TRBV27 to TRBJ2-1; TRBD2 is a possible D gene (6 bases). V was cut by 5 bases and J by 4 bases, with 15 bases left in between. This CDR3 comprises 15 residues. Germline CDR1 and CDR2: MNHEY and SMNVEV (reference sequence). In nucleotides, the CDR3 is TGTGCCAGCAGTACCATGGGACTTCTTTACAATGAGCAGTTCTTC. Translating it yields CASSTMGLLYNEQFF.

This clonotype appeared many times. The chain carries TRBV6-2 or TRBV6-3 and TRBJ2-2; D tentatively reads TRBD1 or TRBD2 (6 bases each). Per germline, CDR1 MNHEY and CDR2 SVGEGT. The V and J ends lost 4 bases and 6 bases respectively, with 9 bases between them. The CDR3 is 13 residues long. CDR3 sequence: CASSLGGPGELFF. CDR3 DNA: TGTGCCAGCAGTTTGGGGGGCCCCGGGGAGCTGTTTTTT.

In its sample, this clonotype was seen many times. CDR3 nucleotides: TGTGCTAGTGGTTTGGTAAGAGAGCGGGACCTCTACAATGAGCAGTTCTTC. It codes for CASGLVRERDLYNEQFF. The rearrangement joins TRBV12-5 to TRBJ2-1, with 7 nucleotides matching TRBD2. The CDR3 contains 17 residues. Germline V gene sequence: CDR1 LGHNT, CDR2 FRNRAP. With V trimmed by 0 bases and J by 3 bases, 8 bases remained unmatched.

At least ten counts were recorded for this clonotype. The CDR3: CASSPGLAGGLGNEQYF. CDR3 sequence (DNA): TGCGCCAGCAGCCCGGGACTAGCGGGAGGGCTCGGCAACGAGCAGTACTTC. This sequence joins TRBV4-1 and TRBJ2-7, with 16 bases that match TRBD2. The ends lost 4 bases at V and 5 bases at J; junction bases unmatched: 8. The CDR3 length is 17 residues. Germline CDR1 reads MGHRA; CDR2 reads YSYEKL.

This clonotype occurred many times. This chain joins TRBV5-6 and TRBJ2-3, with TRBD2 identical over 12 bases. Unmatched junction bases numbered 7, after V lost 4 bases and J lost 4 bases. CDR1 is SGHDT and CDR2 is YYEEEE in the germline V gene. This CDR3 is built from 16 residues. CDR3 region: CASSQLLAGGADTQYF. The CDR3 DNA is TGTGCCAGCAGCCAATTACTAGCGGGAGGAGCAGATACGCAGTATTTT.